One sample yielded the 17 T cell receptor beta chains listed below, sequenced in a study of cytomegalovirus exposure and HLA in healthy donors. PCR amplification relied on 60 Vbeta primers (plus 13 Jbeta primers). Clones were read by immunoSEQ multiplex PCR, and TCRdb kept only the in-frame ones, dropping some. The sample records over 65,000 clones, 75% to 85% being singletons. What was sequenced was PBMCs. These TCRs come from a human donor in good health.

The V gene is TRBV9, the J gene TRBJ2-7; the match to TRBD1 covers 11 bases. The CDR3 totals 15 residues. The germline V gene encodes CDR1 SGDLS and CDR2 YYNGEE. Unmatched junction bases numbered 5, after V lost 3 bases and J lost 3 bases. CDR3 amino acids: CASSARDRGSYEQYF. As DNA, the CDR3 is TGTGCCAGCAGCGCCCGGGACAGGGGGAGCTACGAGCAGTACTTC.

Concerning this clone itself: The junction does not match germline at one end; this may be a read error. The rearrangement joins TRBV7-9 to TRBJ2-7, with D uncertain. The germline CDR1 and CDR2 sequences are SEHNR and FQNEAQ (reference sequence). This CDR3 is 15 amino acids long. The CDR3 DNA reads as TGTTCCAGCAGCACCGGGTCTCCCTACTCCTACGAGCAGTACTTC. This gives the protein CSSSTGSPYSYEQYF.

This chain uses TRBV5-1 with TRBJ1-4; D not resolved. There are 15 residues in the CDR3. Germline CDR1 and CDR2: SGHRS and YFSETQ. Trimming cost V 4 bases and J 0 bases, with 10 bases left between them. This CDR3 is CASSHARATNEKLFF. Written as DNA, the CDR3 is TGCGCCAGCAGCCATGCTCGCGCAACTAATGAAAAACTGTTTTTT.

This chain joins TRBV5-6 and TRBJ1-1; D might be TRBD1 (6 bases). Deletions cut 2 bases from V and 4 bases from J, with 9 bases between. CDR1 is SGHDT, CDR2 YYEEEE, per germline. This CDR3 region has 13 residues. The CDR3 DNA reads TGTGCCAGCAGCTTTGACAGGTTCACTGAAGCTTTCTTT. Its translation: CASSFDRFTEAFF.

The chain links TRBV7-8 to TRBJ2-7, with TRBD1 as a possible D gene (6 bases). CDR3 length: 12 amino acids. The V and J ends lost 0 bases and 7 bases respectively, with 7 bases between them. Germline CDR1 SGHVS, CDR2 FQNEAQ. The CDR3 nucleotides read TGTGCCAGCAGCTTAGCTACAGGGGAGCAGTACTTC. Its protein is CASSLATGEQYF.

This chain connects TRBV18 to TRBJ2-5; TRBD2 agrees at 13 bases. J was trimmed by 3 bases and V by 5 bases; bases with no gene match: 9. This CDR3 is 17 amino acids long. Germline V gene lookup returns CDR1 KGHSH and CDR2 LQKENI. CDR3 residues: CASSTVILAGGEETQYF. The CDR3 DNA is TGTGCCAGCTCAACCGTTATACTAGCGGGAGGGGAAGAGACCCAGTACTTC.

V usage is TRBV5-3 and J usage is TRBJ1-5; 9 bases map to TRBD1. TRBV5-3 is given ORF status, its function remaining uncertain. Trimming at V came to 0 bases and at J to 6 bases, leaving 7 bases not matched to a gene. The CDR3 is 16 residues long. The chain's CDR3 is CARSLGDRVVSQPQHF. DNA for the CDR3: TGTGCCAGAAGCTTGGGGGACAGGGTTGTAAGTCAGCCCCAGCATTTT.

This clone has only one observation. The chain's CDR3 is CASSLAQIVNTEAFF. The DNA of the CDR3 is TGTGCCAGCAGCTTAGCTCAGATTGTGAACACTGAAGCTTTCTTT. The chain links TRBV7-9 to TRBJ1-1, with D hard to call. Trimming removed 0 bases from V and 0 bases from J, with 8 bases in between. CDR1 is SEHNR, CDR2 FQNEAQ, per germline (reference sequence). This CDR3 has 15 residues.

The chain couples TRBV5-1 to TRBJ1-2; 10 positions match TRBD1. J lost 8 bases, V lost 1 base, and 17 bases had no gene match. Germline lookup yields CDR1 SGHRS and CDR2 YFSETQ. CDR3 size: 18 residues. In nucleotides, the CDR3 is TGCGCCAGCAGCTTGAATAGCCTGGGACAGGGGATTTTGAGCGGCTACACCTTC. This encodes CASSLNSLGQGILSGYTF.

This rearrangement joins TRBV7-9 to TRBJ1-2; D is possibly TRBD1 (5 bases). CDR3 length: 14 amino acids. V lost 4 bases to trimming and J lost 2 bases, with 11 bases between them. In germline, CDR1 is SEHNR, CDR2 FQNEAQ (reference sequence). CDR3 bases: TGTGCCAGCAGCTCCAGGGTAGGGAACTATGGCTACACCTTC. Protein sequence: CASSSRVGNYGYTF.

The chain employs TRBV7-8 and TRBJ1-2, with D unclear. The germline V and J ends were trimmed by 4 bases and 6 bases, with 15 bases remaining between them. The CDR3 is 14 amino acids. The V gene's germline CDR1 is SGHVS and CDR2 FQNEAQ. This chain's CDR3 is CASSSPRPENGYTF. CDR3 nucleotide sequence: TGTGCCAGCAGCTCCCCCAGGCCCGAGAATGGCTACACCTTC.

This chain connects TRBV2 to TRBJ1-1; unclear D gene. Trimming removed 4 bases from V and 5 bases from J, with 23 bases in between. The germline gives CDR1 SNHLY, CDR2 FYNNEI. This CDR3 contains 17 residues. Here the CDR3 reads CASSGSMAALRGTEAFF. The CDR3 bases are TGTGCCAGCAGTGGTAGCATGGCAGCCCTTCGTGGGACTGAAGCTTTCTTT.

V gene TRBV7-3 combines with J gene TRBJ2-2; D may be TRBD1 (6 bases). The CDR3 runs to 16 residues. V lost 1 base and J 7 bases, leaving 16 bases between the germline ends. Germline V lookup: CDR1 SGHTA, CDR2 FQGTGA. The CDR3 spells CASSLIPSGVGGELFF. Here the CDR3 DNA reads TGTGCCAGCAGCTTAATCCCTTCAGGGGTGGGCGGGGAGCTGTTTTTT.

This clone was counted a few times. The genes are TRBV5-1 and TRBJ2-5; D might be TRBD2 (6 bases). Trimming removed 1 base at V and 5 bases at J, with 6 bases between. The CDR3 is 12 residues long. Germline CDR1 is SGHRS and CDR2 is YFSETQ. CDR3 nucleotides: TGCGCCAGCAGCTTGAGCGGGGAGACCCAGTACTTC. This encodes CASSLSGETQYF.

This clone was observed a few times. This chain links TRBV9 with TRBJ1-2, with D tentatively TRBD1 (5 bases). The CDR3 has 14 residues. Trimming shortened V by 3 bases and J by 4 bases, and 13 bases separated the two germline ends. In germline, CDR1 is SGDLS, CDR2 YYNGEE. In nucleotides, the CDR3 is TGTGCCAGCAGCGGGCCCAGGGAGGGCTATGGCTACACCTTC. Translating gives CASSGPREGYGYTF.

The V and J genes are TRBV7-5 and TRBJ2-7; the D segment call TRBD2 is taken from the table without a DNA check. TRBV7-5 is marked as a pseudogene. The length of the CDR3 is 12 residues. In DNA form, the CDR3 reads TGTGCCAGAAGCGAATCCCGGGACGAGCAGTACTTC. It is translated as CARSESRDEQYF.

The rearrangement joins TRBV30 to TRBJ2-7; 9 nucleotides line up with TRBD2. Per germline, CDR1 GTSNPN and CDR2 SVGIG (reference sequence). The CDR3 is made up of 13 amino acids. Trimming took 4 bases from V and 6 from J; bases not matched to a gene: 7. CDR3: CAWTSGGGAEQYF. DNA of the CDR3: TGTGCCTGGACTTCTGGCGGGGGGGCCGAGCAGTACTTC.